These 10 T cell receptor beta chains came from one sample sequenced in a study of cytomegalovirus exposure and HLA in healthy donors. Primers: 60 Vbeta forward and 13 Jbeta reverse. The assay was immunoSEQ multiplex PCR, and TCRdb's table has in-frame clones only and misses some. The table has about 130,000 clones, approximately 80% seen once. The specimen sequenced was PBMCs. The receptors were gathered from a woman in her thirties or forties in good health and CMV-seronegative.

The chain carries TRBV10-2 and TRBJ2-7, with D possibly being TRBD1 (6 bases). Germline CDR1 and CDR2: WSHSY and SAAADI. CDR3 length: 13 amino acids. V was shortened by 6 bases and J by 0 bases, with 9 bases between the two germline ends. CDR3 sequence (DNA): TGCGCCAGCAGGGGGGACACCTCCTACGAGCAGTACTTC. It codes for CASRGDTSYEQYF.

The chain uses TRBV5-6 and TRBJ1-2; 9 nucleotides align to TRBD1. V lost 8 bases, J lost 4 bases, and 6 bases stayed unmatched. The CDR3 loop spans 13 amino acids. Germline-derived CDR1 and CDR2 are SGHDT and YYEEEE. CDR3 bases: TGTGCCAGTAGGGGACAGGGAATCTATGGCTACACCTTC. Amino acid sequence: CASRGQGIYGYTF.

This chain links TRBV28 with TRBJ1-2, with no clear D. The CDR3 has 12 residues. CDR1 MDHEN and CDR2 SYDVKM come from the germline V gene. V was trimmed by 4 bases and J by 4 bases, leaving 7 bases between them. The CDR3 DNA reads TGTGCCAGCAGTTCCCCGGGCTATGGCTACACCTTC. Encoded protein: CASSSPGYGYTF.

The chain uses TRBV29-1 and TRBJ1-4; TRBD1 agrees at 7 bases. The CDR3 extends over 9 amino acids. The V gene's germline CDR1 is SQVTM and CDR2 ANQGSEA. The CDR3 loop reads CHRGRKLFF. CDR3 in DNA: TGCCACAGGGGAAGGAAACTGTTTTTT.

The V gene is TRBV9, the J gene TRBJ2-1; D gene unclear. Between the trimmed V and J ends, which lost 0 bases and 2 bases, there was a span of 6 bases. The CDR3 length is 14 residues. Looked up from germline, CDR1 is SGDLS and CDR2 is YYNGEE. The CDR3 sequence is CASSVARTYNEQFF. The DNA for the CDR3 is TGTGCCAGCAGCGTAGCGAGAACCTACAATGAGCAGTTCTTC.

V is TRBV5-5 and J is TRBJ1-5, with TRBD1 matching 7 bases. V gave up 4 bases and J gave up 6 bases; unmatched junction bases: 10. This CDR3 region has 15 residues. The germline CDR1 and CDR2 sequences are SGHKS and YYEKEE (reference sequence). CDR3 in DNA: TGTGCCAGCAGCGGAGGGACAGACGGAGGTCAGCCCCAGCATTTT. It codes for CASSGGTDGGQPQHF.

This chain connects TRBV2 to TRBJ2-5; 7 bases line up with TRBD1. The length of the CDR3 is 14 residues. The ends lost 4 bases at V and 5 bases at J; junction bases unmatched: 7. CDR1 is SNHLY and CDR2 is FYNNEI in the germline V gene. CDR3 bases: TGTGCCAGCAGTGTAGCTGGACAGGCGGAGACCCAGTACTTC. Encoded protein: CASSVAGQAETQYF.

This chain connects TRBV27 to TRBJ2-2, with 10 bases lining up with TRBD1. The junction had 5 bases not matched to a gene; V was cut back by 6 bases and J by 7 bases. The CDR3 covers 14 residues. Looked up from germline, CDR1 is MNHEY and CDR2 is SMNVEV (reference sequence). The CDR3 loop is CASSDRGQVGELFF. The CDR3 region has the DNA TGTGCCAGCAGCGACAGGGGGCAGGTCGGGGAGCTGTTTTTT.

The V gene is TRBV10-1, the J gene TRBJ2-7; tentatively, D is TRBD1 (5 bases). The CDR3 consists of 13 residues. Trimming left V 4 bases short and J 4 bases short, with 11 bases between. Looked up from germline, CDR1 is WNHNN and CDR2 is SYGVQD (reference sequence). CDR3 sequence (DNA): TGCGCCAGCAGTGGAGACAGCTCTTACGAGCAGTACTTC. Encoded protein: CASSGDSSYEQYF.

The rearrangement uses TRBV28 and TRBJ2-2; no firm D call. V gave up 3 bases and J gave up 4 bases, with 15 bases separating them. Germline loops: CDR1 MDHEN, CDR2 SYDVKM. CDR3 length: 16 amino acids. The CDR3 region has the DNA TGTGCCAGCAGTTTGTTTGAGGTTGGAAGCACCGGGGAGCTGTTTTTT. Its translation is CASSLFEVGSTGELFF.